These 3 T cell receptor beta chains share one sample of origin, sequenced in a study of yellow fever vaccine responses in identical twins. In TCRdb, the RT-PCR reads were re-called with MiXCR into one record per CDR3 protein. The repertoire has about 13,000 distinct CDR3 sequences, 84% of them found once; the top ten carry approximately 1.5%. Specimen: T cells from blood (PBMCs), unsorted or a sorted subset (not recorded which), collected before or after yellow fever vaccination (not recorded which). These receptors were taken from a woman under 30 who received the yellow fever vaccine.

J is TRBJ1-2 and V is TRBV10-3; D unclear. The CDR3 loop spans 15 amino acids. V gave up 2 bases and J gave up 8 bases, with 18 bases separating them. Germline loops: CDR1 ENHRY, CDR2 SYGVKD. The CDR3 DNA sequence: TGTGCCATCAGTGAGGGAGGCAGAACTATAGGGGGCTACACCTTC. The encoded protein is CAISEGGRTIGGYTF.

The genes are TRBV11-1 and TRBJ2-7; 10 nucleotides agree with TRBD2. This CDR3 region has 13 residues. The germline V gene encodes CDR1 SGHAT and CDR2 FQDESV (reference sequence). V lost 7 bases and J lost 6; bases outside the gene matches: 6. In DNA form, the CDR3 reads TGTGCCAGCACAAGCGGGGGGGCAGGCGAGCAGTACTTC. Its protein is CASTSGGAGEQYF.

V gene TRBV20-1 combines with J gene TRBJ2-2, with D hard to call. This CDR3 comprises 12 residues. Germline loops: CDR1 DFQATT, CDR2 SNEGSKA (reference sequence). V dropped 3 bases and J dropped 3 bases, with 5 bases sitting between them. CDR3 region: CSASLDTGELFF. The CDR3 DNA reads TGCAGTGCTAGTCTTGACACCGGGGAGCTGTTTTTT.